This entry lists 20 T cell receptor beta chains sequenced from one sample in a study of early T cells in non-severe SARS-CoV-2 infection (TCRdb year 2021). Library prep was done by 5' RACE. Sequencing relied on a NextSeq 500. TCRdb trimmed the raw reads at Q25, called clones with MiXCR and kept productive beta chains. Rows matching on CDR3 protein sequence are summarized as one entry with the most common DNA and genes. The sample table contains about 37,000 distinct CDR3 sequences; only one count was recorded for 5% to 6.5% of them. 25% to 30% of the sample is taken by the ten largest. Sequencing was carried out using whole blood. The source is an adult who was a healthcare worker with PCR-confirmed SARS-CoV-2 infection or an uninfected control (not recorded which).

This clonotype was found a few times. The chain has TRBV6-1 and TRBJ2-7; 11 bases fit TRBD2. There are 15 residues in the CDR3. From germline, CDR1 is MNHNS and CDR2 SASEGT. J gave up 7 bases and V 4 bases, and 9 bases lay outside the gene matches. CDR3 sequence: CASSASGGHVGEQYF. In DNA, the CDR3 is TGTGCCAGCAGTGCTAGCGGGGGGCACGTCGGGGAGCAGTACTTC.

This clonotype was counted between two and nine times. At one end, the junction sequence differs from germline, possibly due to a read error. V gene TRBV7-7 combines with J gene TRBJ2-3; D is ambiguous. CDR3 length equals 13 residues. CDR1 and CDR2 from the germline V gene are SSHAT and FNYEAQ (reference sequence). The CDR3 DNA reads TGTGCTAGCAGCTTAGAACAGACAGATACGCAGTATTTT. It translates to CASSLEQTDTQYF.

This clonotype was seen repeatedly, ten times or more. The V and J genes are TRBV11-3 and TRBJ2-7, with 9 bases fitting TRBD1. Germline lookup yields CDR1 SGHNT and CDR2 YENEEA. CDR3 length: 15 residues. V lost 6 bases to trimming and J lost 2 bases; unmatched junction nucleotides: 8. The CDR3 nucleotides are TGTGCCAGCAGTCCGTGGGGGACAGGGCCCTACGAGCAGTACTTC. Its protein is CASSPWGTGPYEQYF.

In its sample, this clonotype was seen many times. The chain combines TRBV15 with TRBJ2-7, with D hard to call. The CDR3 covers 14 residues. V dropped 0 bases and J dropped 2 bases, with 8 bases sitting between them. CDR1 and CDR2 from the germline V gene are LNHNV and YYDKDF (reference sequence). CDR3 in DNA: TGTGCCACCAGCAGAGAGGCCCCGACCTACGAGCAGTACTTC. It translates to CATSREAPTYEQYF.

This clonotype occurred many times. The rearrangement links TRBV7-9 to TRBJ1-6; possibly TRBD1 for D (5 bases). From germline, CDR1 is SEHNR and CDR2 FQNEAQ (reference sequence). The CDR3 covers 15 residues. Trimming left V 5 bases short and J 9 bases short, with 17 bases between. Here the CDR3 reads CASSPGTGRRSPLHF. The CDR3 coding sequence is TGTGCCAGCAGCCCCGGGACCGGGCGGCGTTCACCCCTCCACTTT.

In its sample, this clonotype was seen many times. The V gene is TRBV6-5, the J gene TRBJ1-4; D possibly corresponds to TRBD1 (5 bases). Germline assignment: CDR1 MNHEY and CDR2 SVGAGI. V lost 6 bases and J 7 bases, leaving 18 bases between the germline ends. This CDR3 is 15 amino acids long. CDR3 amino acids: CASSTNTLGGEKLFF. CDR3 sequence (DNA): TGTGCCAGCAGCACGAACACCCTCGGGGGTGAAAAACTGTTTTTT.

This clonotype has at least ten counts. The genes are TRBV20-1 and TRBJ2-7, with D perhaps being TRBD1 or TRBD2 (6 bases each). In germline, CDR1 is DFQATT, CDR2 SNEGSKA (reference sequence). The CDR3 is 17 amino acids. V was trimmed by 1 base and J by 3 bases, leaving 22 bases between them. DNA of the CDR3: TGCAGTGCTAGAGCGAAGGGGGGTTTAATCTCGAACTACGAGCAGTACTTC. This sequence encodes CSARAKGGLISNYEQYF.

This clonotype was seen many times. This chain joins TRBV5-4 and TRBJ2-3, with D possibly TRBD2 on 6 matching bases. CDR3 length equals 15 residues. With 0 bases removed from V and 6 bases from J, the gap between germline ends came to 14 bases. From germline, CDR1 is SGHNT and CDR2 YYREEE (reference sequence). CDR3 sequence: CASSLEQRVSDTQYF. The CDR3 bases are TGTGCCAGCAGCTTGGAGCAGCGGGTTTCCGATACGCAGTATTTT. The full variable domain, in which reference TRBV5-4 and TRBJ2-3 provide the parts outside the CDR3, is ETGVTQSPTHLIKTRGQQVTLRCSSQSGHNTVSWYQQALGQGPQFIFQYYREEENGRGNFPPRFSGLQFPNYSSELNVNALELDDSALYLCASSLEQRVSDTQYFGPGTRLTVL.

There are many counts of this clonotype. CDR3 nucleotide sequence: TGTGCCAGCAGTTCTCCCCCGGAAGGGACCCTCCACTTT. Its translation is CASSSPPEGTLHF. The gene calls are TRBV28 and TRBJ1-6; D uncertain. Germline V gives CDR1 MDHEN, CDR2 SYDVKM. The germline V and J ends were trimmed by 4 bases and 14 bases, with 15 bases remaining between them. The CDR3 loop spans 13 amino acids.

There are many counts of this clonotype. This chain connects TRBV5-6 to TRBJ2-1; 9 bases match TRBD1. The junction had 0 bases not matched to a gene; V was cut back by 0 bases and J by 2 bases. The CDR3 consists of 15 residues. The germline V gene has CDR1 SGHDT and CDR2 YYEEEE. The DNA of the CDR3 is TGTGCCAGCAGCTTGGGGGACAGGGCCTACAATGAGCAGTTCTTC. It is translated as CASSLGDRAYNEQFF.

The sample holds many counts of this clonotype. The V gene is TRBV15, the J gene TRBJ1-4; D might be TRBD1 (5 bases). From germline, CDR1 is LNHNV and CDR2 YYDKDF (reference sequence). The CDR3 consists of 15 residues. Trimming left V 3 bases short and J 7 bases short, with 15 bases between. The CDR3 sequence is CATSRSGDGGEKLFF. CDR3 nucleotide sequence: TGTGCCACCAGCAGGAGCGGGGACGGAGGTGAAAAACTGTTTTTT.

This clonotype was detected only a few times. The chain has TRBV7-3 and TRBJ1-6; 11 nucleotides agree with TRBD1. The CDR3 totals 14 residues. The V and J ends lost 4 bases and 9 bases, in that order; junction bases with no gene match: 2. Germline CDR1 reads SGHTA; CDR2 reads FQGTGA. CDR3 DNA sequence: TGTGCCAGCAGCTCCGGGACAGGGGGTTCACCCCTCCACTTT. Its translation is CASSSGTGGSPLHF.

This clonotype was seen many times. This sequence joins TRBV12-3 or TRBV12-4 and TRBJ2-5, with 7 bases lining up with TRBD2. Trimming removed 6 bases from V and 5 bases from J; junction bases left unmatched: 6. CDR3 length: 13 amino acids. CDR3 bases: TGTGCCAGCAGGTCTTGGGGAGGGGAGACCCAGTACTTC. Translated, it gives CASRSWGGETQYF.

In its sample, this clonotype was seen many times. The chain recombines TRBV12-3 or TRBV12-4 with TRBJ2-7, with 7 bases identical to TRBD1. CDR3 length: 14 amino acids. Losses at the gene ends were 5 bases for V and 6 bases for J; bases not matched to a gene: 10. CDR3: CASSKTGIEGEQYF. The CDR3 region has the DNA TGTGCCAGCAGTAAGACAGGGATTGAGGGCGAGCAGTACTTC.

This clonotype turned up a few times. This chain links TRBV4-3 with TRBJ1-3; D gene uncertain. The germline CDR1 and CDR2 sequences are LGHNA and YSLEER. The CDR3 has 14 amino acids. Trimming stripped 0 bases from V and 9 bases from J, with 12 bases between. The CDR3 DNA follows: TGCGCCAGCAGCCAAGATTGGGGATCCGGCACCATATATTTT. Translation gives CASSQDWGSGTIYF.

This clonotype was observed many times. CDR3 region: CASSLRAQGYQETQYF. The CDR3 coding sequence is TGTGCCAGCAGCTTAAGGGCACAGGGGTACCAAGAGACCCAGTACTTC. V usage is TRBV7-6 and J usage is TRBJ2-5; 7 bases fit TRBD1. This CDR3 spans 16 amino acids. Trimming took 2 bases from V and 0 from J; bases not matched to a gene: 6. CDR1 and CDR2 from the germline V gene are SGHVS and FNYEAQ. The whole variable domain, remainder taken from reference TRBV7-6 and TRBJ2-5, is GAGVSQSPRYKVTKRGQDVALRCDPISGHVSLYWYRQALGQGPEFLTYFNYEAQQDKSGLPNDRFSAERPEGSISTLTIQRTEQRDSAMYRCASSLRAQGYQETQYFGPGTRLLVL.

Many counts were recorded for this clonotype. The chain combines TRBV19 with TRBJ2-5; tentatively, D is TRBD2 (5 bases). The V end was cut by 4 bases, the J end by 5 bases, with 14 bases between. This CDR3 spans 14 amino acids. Germline CDR1 LNHDA, CDR2 SQIVND (reference sequence). The CDR3 DNA is TGTGCCAGTAGTACGACCGGGGTCTTGGAGACCCAGTACTTC. This encodes CASSTTGVLETQYF.

The J gene is TRBJ2-5, the V gene TRBV3-1; D call uncertain. Germline values: CDR1 LGHDT, CDR2 YNNKEL (reference sequence). Deletions cut 1 base from V and 2 bases from J, with 5 bases between. The CDR3 spans 13 residues. The DNA of the CDR3 is TGTGCCAGCAGCCAAGGTGCACAAGAGACCCAGTACTTC. Its translation: CASSQGAQETQYF.

This clonotype was observed at least ten times. CDR3 residues: CASTRNAAGPRDTQYF. CDR3 sequence (DNA): TGTGCCAGCACCCGCAACGCGGCGGGGCCTCGGGATACGCAGTATTTT. The V call is TRBV6-9, the J call TRBJ2-3; tentatively, D is TRBD2 (6 bases). This CDR3 is 16 amino acids long. Between the trimmed V and J ends, which lost 7 bases and 6 bases, there was a span of 23 bases. Germline V gives CDR1 MNHGY, CDR2 SVAAGI.

This clonotype has a count of ten or more. The chain carries TRBV12-3 or TRBV12-4 and TRBJ2-7; weak D call: TRBD1 (6 bases). The CDR3 extends over 14 amino acids. V was pared by 7 bases and J by 0 bases, with 13 bases between. The CDR3: CASKGRGSSYEQYF. The CDR3 nucleotides are TGTGCCAGCAAGGGAAGGGGGAGCTCCTACGAGCAGTACTTC.